This T cell receptor beta chain was identified in a study of blood T cells in healthy people across ages. Regarding the study as a whole: Older age went with lower TCR beta diversity per million T cells, in a roughly linear way. A strong correlation was found between TCR beta diversity and the percentage of naive T cells.

Sample-barcoded 5' priming and a J-beta primer mix drove a second PCR of roughly 7 to 11 cycles. Each cDNA molecule received a tag from a template-switch adaptor that had 12 random nucleotides. TCRdb reanalysed the 5' RACE reads using MiXCR and keeps one entry per CDR3 protein. The sample includes 800,000 or so distinct CDR3 sequences, about 59% seen only once; the top ten take 28%. As regards this clonotype: Antigen specificity is unknown.

V trimming: 7 bases; J trimming: 3 bases; junction bases outside the gene matches: 6. This CDR3 region has 15 residues. In germline, CDR1 is SGHRS, CDR2 YFSETQ. The chain couples TRBV5-1 to TRBJ2-1; 11 bases match TRBD2. The TCR comes from a man aged 30 to 45 in good health. Sequenced input: blood. This CDR3 is CASVTGTSGYNEQFF. The CDR3 bases are TGCGCCAGCGTAACCGGGACTAGCGGCTACAATGAGCAGTTCTTC.